The sequence of this T cell receptor beta chain was determined in a study of blood T cell repertoires in COVID-19. Generated by immunoSEQ multiplex PCR, the TCRdb table keeps only in-frame clones and is missing some. The sample holds about 160,000 clones, about 80% seen once. This clone has just one count. The germline V gene has CDR1 SGHVS and CDR2 FNYEAQ. V dropped 5 bases and J dropped 3 bases, with 20 bases sitting between them. CDR3 length equals 16 residues. This clonotype was sampled from a woman of 80 years or more with acute or convalescent COVID-19. V and J are TRBV7-6 and TRBJ2-7; TRBD1 is a possible D gene (6 bases). Sequenced: peripheral blood. CDR3 sequence reads: CASSRQLDSAYYEQYF. CDR3 DNA: TGTGCCAGCAGCCGTCAATTGGACAGTGCATACTACGAGCAGTACTTC.